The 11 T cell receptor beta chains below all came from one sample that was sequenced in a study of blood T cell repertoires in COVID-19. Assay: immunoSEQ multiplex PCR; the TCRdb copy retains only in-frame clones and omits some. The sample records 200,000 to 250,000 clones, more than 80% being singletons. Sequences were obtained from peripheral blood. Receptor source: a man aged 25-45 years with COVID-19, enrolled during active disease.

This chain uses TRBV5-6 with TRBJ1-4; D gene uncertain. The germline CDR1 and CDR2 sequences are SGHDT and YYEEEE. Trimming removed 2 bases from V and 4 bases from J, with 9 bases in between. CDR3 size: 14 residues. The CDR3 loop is CASSFGSVNEKLFF. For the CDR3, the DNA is TGTGCCAGCAGCTTCGGAAGCGTTAATGAAAAACTGTTTTTT. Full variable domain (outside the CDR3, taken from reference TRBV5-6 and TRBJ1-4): DAGVTQSPTHLIKTRGQQVTLRCSPKSGHDTVSWYQQALGQGPQFIFQYYEEEERQRGNFPDRFSGHQFPNYSSELNVNALLLGDSALYLCASSFGSVNEKLFFGSGTQLSVL.

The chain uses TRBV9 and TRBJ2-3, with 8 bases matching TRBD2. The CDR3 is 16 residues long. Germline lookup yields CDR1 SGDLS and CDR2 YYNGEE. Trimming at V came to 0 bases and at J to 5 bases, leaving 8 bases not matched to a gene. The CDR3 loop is CASSVVGAGGLDTQYF. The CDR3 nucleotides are TGTGCCAGCAGCGTAGTAGGGGCGGGGGGTCTAGATACGCAGTATTTT.

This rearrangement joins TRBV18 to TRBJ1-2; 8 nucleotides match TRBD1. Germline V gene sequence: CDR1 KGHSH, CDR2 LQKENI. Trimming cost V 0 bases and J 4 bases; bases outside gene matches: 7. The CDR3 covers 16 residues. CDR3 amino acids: CASSPPSQGAAYGYTF. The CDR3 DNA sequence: TGTGCCAGCTCACCACCAAGTCAGGGGGCGGCCTATGGCTACACCTTC.

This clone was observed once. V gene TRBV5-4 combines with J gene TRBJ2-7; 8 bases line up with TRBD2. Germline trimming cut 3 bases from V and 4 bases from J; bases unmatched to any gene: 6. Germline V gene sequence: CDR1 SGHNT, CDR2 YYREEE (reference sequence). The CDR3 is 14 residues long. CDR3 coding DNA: TGTGCCAGCAGCTCACTAGCGGAGGGGTACGAGCAGTACTTC. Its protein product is CASSSLAEGYEQYF.

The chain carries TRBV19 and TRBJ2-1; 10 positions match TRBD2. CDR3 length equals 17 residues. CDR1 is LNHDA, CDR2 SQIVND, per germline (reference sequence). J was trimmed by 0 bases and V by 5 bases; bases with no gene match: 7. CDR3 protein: CASSHIGTSASYNEQFF. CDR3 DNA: TGTGCCAGTAGTCATATTGGGACTAGCGCCTCCTACAATGAGCAGTTCTTC.

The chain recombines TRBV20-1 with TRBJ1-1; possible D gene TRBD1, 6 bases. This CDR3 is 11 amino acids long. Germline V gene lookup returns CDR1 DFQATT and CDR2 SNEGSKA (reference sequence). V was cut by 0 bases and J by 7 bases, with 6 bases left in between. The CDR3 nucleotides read TGCAGTGCTAGAGACAGGGGTGAAGCTTTCTTT. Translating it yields CSARDRGEAFF.

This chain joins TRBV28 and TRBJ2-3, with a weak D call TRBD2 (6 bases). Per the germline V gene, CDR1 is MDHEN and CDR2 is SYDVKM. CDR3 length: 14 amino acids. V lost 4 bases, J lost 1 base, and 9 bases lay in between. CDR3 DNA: TGTGCCAGCAGTTCGGCTAGCGGCACAGATACGCAGTATTTT. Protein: CASSSASGTDTQYF.

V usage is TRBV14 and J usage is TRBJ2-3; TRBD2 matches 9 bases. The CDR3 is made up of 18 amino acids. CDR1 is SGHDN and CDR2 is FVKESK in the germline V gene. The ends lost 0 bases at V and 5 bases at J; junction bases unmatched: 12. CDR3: CASSQDQLAGGPRDTQYF. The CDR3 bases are TGTGCCAGCAGCCAAGATCAGCTGGCGGGGGGGCCGCGAGATACGCAGTATTTT.

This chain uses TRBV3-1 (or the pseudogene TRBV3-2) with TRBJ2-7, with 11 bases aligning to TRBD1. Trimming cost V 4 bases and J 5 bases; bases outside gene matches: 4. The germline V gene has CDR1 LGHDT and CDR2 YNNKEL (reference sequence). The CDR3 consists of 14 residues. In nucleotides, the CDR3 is TGTGCCAGCAGCCGCGGACAGGGGGCGAACGAGCAGTACTTC. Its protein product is CASSRGQGANEQYF.

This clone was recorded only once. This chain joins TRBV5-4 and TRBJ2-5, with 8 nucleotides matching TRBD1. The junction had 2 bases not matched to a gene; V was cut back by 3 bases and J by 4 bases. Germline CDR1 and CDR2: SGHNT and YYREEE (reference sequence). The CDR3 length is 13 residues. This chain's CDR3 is CASSSQGGETQYF. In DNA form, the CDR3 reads TGTGCCAGCAGCTCACAGGGGGGAGAGACCCAGTACTTC.

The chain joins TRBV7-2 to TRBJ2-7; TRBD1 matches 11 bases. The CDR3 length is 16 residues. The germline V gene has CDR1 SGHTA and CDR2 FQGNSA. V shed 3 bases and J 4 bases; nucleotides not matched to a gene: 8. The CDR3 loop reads CASSFIRTGGRYEQYF. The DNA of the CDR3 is TGTGCCAGCAGCTTCATTAGGACAGGGGGCAGGTACGAGCAGTACTTC.